This T cell receptor (beta chain) appears in the sequencing data of a study of shared clonotypes between healthy human individuals. Study-level results: The study found roughly 5% of naive CD4 clonotypes shared across a few donors.

With regard to this clone: Its cognate antigen is unknown.

Produced via immunoSEQ multiplex PCR; TCRdb's table is partial and in-frame only. The data contain about 1 million clones, under 80% of them singletons. This sequence was found in a man between 18 and 29 years old in good health. Sequencing was carried out using memory CD4+ T cells sorted from blood. Specified subset: CD45RA-negative fraction.

CDR3 protein: CASRLSGSDSYEQYF. In nucleotides, the CDR3 is TGTGCCAGCAGGCTTAGCGGGAGTGACTCCTACGAGCAGTACTTC. V gene TRBV28 combines with J gene TRBJ2-7; 9 nucleotides line up with TRBD2. The length of the CDR3 is 15 residues. Trimming removed 6 bases from V and 0 bases from J; junction bases left unmatched: 6. Per germline, CDR1 MDHEN and CDR2 SYDVKM.